Included here is one TCR beta chain sequence, with context. This sample is drawn from a study of blood T cell repertoires in COVID-19. Study in general: The United States, Italy and Spain supplied acute and convalescent COVID-19 samples.

The V segment lost 0 bases and the J segment 4 bases; nucleotides outside the gene matches: 5. This CDR3 spans 15 amino acids. Germline assignment: CDR1 SGHNT and CDR2 YENEEA. Authors' data handling: Cell counts per sample came from amplifying reference gene primers. Libraries were prepared by immunoSEQ multiplex PCR; TCRdb keeps only in-frame clonotypes and omits some of them. Clone size and the V and J calls come from that table; the DNA yielded D and trimming. The table includes 200,000 to 250,000 clones, about 80% detected once. Clinical histories supplied by participants themselves formed the basis of cohort assignment. Either two negative PCRs, clearance, or symptom resolution qualified Cohort 3 donors as recovered.

The V and J genes are TRBV11-3 and TRBJ2-7; TRBD2 agrees at 8 bases. Sequencing was done on a sample of PBMCs or T cells enriched from blood (not recorded which). The TCR sequence derives from a man aged 60 to 69 who had recovered from COVID-19. CDR3 nucleotide sequence: TGTGCCAGCAGCTTAGAAGGTACTAGCGGATACGAGCAGTACTTC. Translation: CASSLEGTSGYEQYF. The whole variable domain, filled in from reference TRBV11-3 and TRBJ2-7, reads EAGVVQSPRYKIIEKKQPVAFWCNPISGHNTLYWYLQNLGQGPELLIRYENEEAVDDSQLPKDRFSAERLKGVDSTLKIQPAELGDSAVYLCASSLEGTSGYEQYFGPGTRLTVT.